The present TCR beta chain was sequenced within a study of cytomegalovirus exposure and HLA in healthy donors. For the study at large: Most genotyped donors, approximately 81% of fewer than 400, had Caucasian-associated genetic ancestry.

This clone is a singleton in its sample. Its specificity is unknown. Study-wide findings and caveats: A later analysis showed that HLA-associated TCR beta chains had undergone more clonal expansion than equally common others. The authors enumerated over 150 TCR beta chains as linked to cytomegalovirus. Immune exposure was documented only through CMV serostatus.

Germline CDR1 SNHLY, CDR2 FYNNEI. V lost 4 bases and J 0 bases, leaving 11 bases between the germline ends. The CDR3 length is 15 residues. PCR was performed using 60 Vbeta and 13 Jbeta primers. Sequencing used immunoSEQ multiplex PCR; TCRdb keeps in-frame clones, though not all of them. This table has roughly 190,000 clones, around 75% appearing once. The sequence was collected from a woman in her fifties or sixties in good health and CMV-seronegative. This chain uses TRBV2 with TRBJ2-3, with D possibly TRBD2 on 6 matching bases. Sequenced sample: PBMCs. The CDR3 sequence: CASSVTSRSTDTQYF. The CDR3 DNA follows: TGTGCCAGCAGTGTAACTAGCAGAAGCACAGATACGCAGTATTTT.